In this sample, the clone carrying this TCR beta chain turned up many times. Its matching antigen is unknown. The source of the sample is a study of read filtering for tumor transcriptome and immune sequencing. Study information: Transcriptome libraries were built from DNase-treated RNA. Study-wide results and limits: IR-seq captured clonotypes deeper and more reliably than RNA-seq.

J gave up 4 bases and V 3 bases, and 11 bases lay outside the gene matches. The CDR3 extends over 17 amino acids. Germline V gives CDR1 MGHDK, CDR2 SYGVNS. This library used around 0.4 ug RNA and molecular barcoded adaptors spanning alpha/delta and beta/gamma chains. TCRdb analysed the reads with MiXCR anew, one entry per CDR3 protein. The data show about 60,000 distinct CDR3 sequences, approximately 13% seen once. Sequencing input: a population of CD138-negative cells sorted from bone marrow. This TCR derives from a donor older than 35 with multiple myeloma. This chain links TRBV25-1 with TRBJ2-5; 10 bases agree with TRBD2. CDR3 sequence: CASSEEREGLIGETQYF. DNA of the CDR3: TGTGCCAGCAGTGAGGAGCGGGAGGGCCTGATCGGAGAGACCCAGTACTTC.